These T cell receptor beta chains were read from a single sample in a study of T-cell reconstitution after alpha-beta-depleted transplantation in children. TCRdb ran MiXCR on the PCR reads and lists one entry per CDR3 protein. This sample has tens of thousands of distinct CDR3 sequences; roughly half occur once, and the top ten carry 35% to 45%. The sequences come from peripheral blood, collected before TCRalphabeta/CD19-depleted stem cell transplant. These receptors came from a boy under three years old with SCID, due to receive a stem cell transplant. The CDR3 runs from the conserved cysteine through the conserved F or W. The D gene is left open where the match is weak. The size field is filled for only some rows; it gives once, few, many or a size class.

size,V,D,J,DNA,CDR3
-,TRBV7-8,-,TRBJ2-3,TGTGCCAGCAGCTCGGGGACCGCGGAATCTAGCACAGATACGCAGTATTTT,CASSSGTAESSTDTQYF
many,TRBV9,TRBD2,TRBJ2-5,TGTGCCAGCAGCGGAAATCCTAGCGGGGGGCAAGAGACCCAGTACTTC,CASSGNPSGGQETQYF
-,TRBV19,-,TRBJ1-1,TGTGCCAGTAGTGCAGGACAGCCCACTGAAGCTTTCTTT,CASSAGQPTEAFF
many,TRBV7-2,TRBD2,TRBJ2-7,TGTGCCAGCAGCTCTAGCGGGGGTCTCTCCTACGAGCAGTACTTC,CASSSSGGLSYEQYF
few,TRBV20-1,-,TRBJ2-7,TGCAGTGCCTCCCCTCTCACGAACTCCTACGAGCAGTACTTC,CSASPLTNSYEQYF
many,TRBV5-1,-,TRBJ2-7,TGCGCCACCGGAGAGGGTGTGGGTGGTTACGAGCAGTACTTC,CATGEGVGGYEQYF
few,TRBV6-1,TRBD1,TRBJ2-5,TGTGCCAGCAGTGAGGGACAGGGGGCACACAATGAAGAGACCCAGTACTTC,CASSEGQGAHNEETQYF
-,TRBV6-5,-,TRBJ2-7,TGTGCCAGCAGTTACGGTGGGGAGCAGTACTTC,CASSYGGEQYF
-,TRBV4-2,-,TRBJ2-7,TGTGCCAGCAGCCAAGAGCATCGGGGGCCCCTAGCCTACGAGCAGTACTTC,CASSQEHRGPLAYEQYF
-,TRBV5-1,-,TRBJ2-5,TGCGCCAGCAGCTTAAGATCTATCCAAGAGACCCAGTACTTC,CASSLRSIQETQYF
-,TRBV7-9,-,TRBJ2-7,TGTGCCAGCAGGGATGACGGCCTCCGAGAGCAGTACTTC,CASRDDGLREQYF
-,TRBV5-1,-,TRBJ2-2,TGCGCCAGCAGCTTGGATAGGGTAGAGAACACCGGGGAGCTGTTTTTT,CASSLDRVENTGELFF
few,TRBV19,-,TRBJ1-2,TGTGCCAGTAGTTCCAACAGGGGCTACACCTTC,CASSSNRGYTF
-,TRBV29-1,-,TRBJ2-3,TGCAGCGTCGGGGTGATAAGCACAGATACGCAGTATTTT,CSVGVISTDTQYF
-,TRBV20-1,-,TRBJ2-7,TGCAGTGCTAGTGACGGGGTACGCGAGCAGTACTTC,CSASDGVREQYF
-,TRBV6-1,TRBD1,TRBJ2-7,TGTGCCAGCACCCTGACAGGGACCAACGAGCAGTACTTC,CASTLTGTNEQYF
few,TRBV20-1,-,TRBJ1-1,TGCAGTGTTCCGGAGGGGGGCACTGAAGCTTTCTTT,CSVPEGGTEAFF
-,TRBV4-1,TRBD1,TRBJ1-1,TGCGCCAGCAGCCAAGGGGGACAGGGGAACACTGAAGCTTTCTTT,CASSQGGQGNTEAFF
-,TRBV7-6,-,TRBJ2-5,TGTGCCAGCAGCTTGGGGGGAGAGACCCATTACTTC,CASSLGGETHYF
few,TRBV5-5,TRBD1,TRBJ2-4,TGTGCCAGCAGCGTGGGACAGGGGGCGGACATTCAGTACTTC,CASSVGQGADIQYF
-,TRBV12-3/TRBV12-4,-,TRBJ2-7,TGTGCCAGCAGTTCAGACTGGGGCGAGCAGTACTTC,CASSSDWGEQYF
few,TRBV7-2,-,TRBJ1-2,TGTGCCAGCAGCCTTTCGGGCAGGGACTATGGCTACACCTTC,CASSLSGRDYGYTF
-,TRBV6-2/TRBV6-3,-,TRBJ1-2,TGTGCCAGCAGCAAGGAGGCGGAATATGGCTACACCTTC,CASSKEAEYGYTF
-,TRBV12-5,-,TRBJ1-6,TGTGCTAGTGCCCGGACAGCGTATAATTCACCCCTCCACTTT,CASARTAYNSPLHF
-,TRBV6-4,TRBD2,TRBJ2-1,TGTGCCAGCAGTGGACTAGCGGGGAACAATGAGCAGTTCTTC,CASSGLAGNNEQFF
many,TRBV11-2,-,TRBJ2-7,TGTGCCAGCAGCTCGTCGAGCTACGAGCAGTACTTC,CASSSSSYEQYF
-,TRBV7-2,TRBD1,TRBJ2-3,TGTGCCAGCAGCTTACTGACAGGGGGCATTATAGATACGCAGTATTTT,CASSLLTGGIIDTQYF